The rows below give T cell receptor beta chains drawn from one sample of a study of shared clonotypes between healthy human individuals. Profiled with immunoSEQ multiplex PCR; TCRdb holds only in-frame clones, not every one. Here the sample spans some 95,000 clones, about 68% being singletons. What was sequenced was memory CD8+ T cells sorted from blood. The receptor source for this set is a man aged 25 to 40 in good health. Each CDR3 is given with its conserved first and last residue. The order of the fields is CDR3 DNA, CDR3 protein, V gene, clone size, D gene, J gene. D genes are given only for firm matches. Rows give clone size only sometimes, using once, few, many, or a class for an expanded clone.

CDR3 DNA: TGTGCCAGCTCACAAGAAACTAGCGGAGCTAGCACAGATACGCAGTATTTT; CDR3 protein: CASSQETSGASTDTQYF; V gene: TRBV18; clone size: NA; D gene: TRBD2; J gene: TRBJ2-3
CDR3 DNA: TGTGCCAGCAGTTTATTGGGGGGCCACACCGGGGAGCTGTTTTTT; CDR3 protein: CASSLLGGHTGELFF; V gene: TRBV27; clone size: NA; D gene: NA; J gene: TRBJ2-2
CDR3 DNA: TGTGCCAGCAGCGCGGGAGGGGCGGGAGGTTACGAGCAGTACTTC; CDR3 protein: CASSAGGAGGYEQYF; V gene: TRBV11-2; clone size: NA; D gene: TRBD2; J gene: TRBJ2-7
CDR3 DNA: TGTGCCAGCAGTACCGGGACAGGGGGTACAGATACGCAGTATTTT; CDR3 protein: CASSTGTGGTDTQYF; V gene: TRBV6-4; clone size: few; D gene: TRBD1; J gene: TRBJ2-3
CDR3 DNA: TGTGCCAGCAGCTGGCGGACTAGCATGACGGGGGAGACCCAGTACTTC; CDR3 protein: CASSWRTSMTGETQYF; V gene: TRBV11-2; clone size: NA; D gene: TRBD2; J gene: TRBJ2-5
CDR3 DNA: TGTGCCAGCAGTCAGGGGGCCCGAGAGACCCAGTACTTC; CDR3 protein: CASSQGARETQYF; V gene: TRBV4-2; clone size: NA; D gene: TRBD1; J gene: TRBJ2-5
CDR3 DNA: TGTGCCAGCAGTTACTCCGACAGCTTCTCCTACGAGCAGTACTTC; CDR3 protein: CASSYSDSFSYEQYF; V gene: TRBV6-6; clone size: NA; D gene: NA; J gene: TRBJ2-7
CDR3 DNA: TGTGCTAGCAGCCAACAGGGGGCATTTGGACAAGAGACCCAGTACTTC; CDR3 protein: CASSQQGAFGQETQYF; V gene: TRBV7-7; clone size: once; D gene: TRBD1; J gene: TRBJ2-5
CDR3 DNA: TGTGCCAGCAGCTTATCATCGCATAACATTCAGTACTTC; CDR3 protein: CASSLSSHNIQYF; V gene: TRBV7-2; clone size: NA; D gene: NA; J gene: TRBJ2-4
CDR3 DNA: TGTGCCATCAGTTTACTAGCGGGAGCTTCGGTAGATACGCAGTATTTT; CDR3 protein: CAISLLAGASVDTQYF; V gene: TRBV10-3; clone size: NA; D gene: TRBD2; J gene: TRBJ2-3
CDR3 DNA: TGTGCCAGCAGTGAGGGGACAGGCTCAAAGCAGTACTTC; CDR3 protein: CASSEGTGSKQYF; V gene: TRBV2; clone size: NA; D gene: TRBD1; J gene: TRBJ2-7
CDR3 DNA: TGTGCCAGCAGTGATACAGGATCTGGGGCCAACGTCCTGACTTTC; CDR3 protein: CASSDTGSGANVLTF; V gene: TRBV6-1; clone size: NA; D gene: NA; J gene: TRBJ2-6
CDR3 DNA: TGTGCCAGCAGTTCCCCTCTAGGGAGCAATCAGCCCCAGCATTTT; CDR3 protein: CASSSPLGSNQPQHF; V gene: TRBV28; clone size: NA; D gene: NA; J gene: TRBJ1-5
CDR3 DNA: TGTGCCAGCAGCGCCGGACTAGCGGGAGGGGTCGCAGATACGCAGTATTTT; CDR3 protein: CASSAGLAGGVADTQYF; V gene: TRBV13; clone size: NA; D gene: TRBD2; J gene: TRBJ2-3
CDR3 DNA: TGCGCCAGCAGCCAAGAGAGAACCAATGAGCAGTTCTTC; CDR3 protein: CASSQERTNEQFF; V gene: TRBV4-3; clone size: few; D gene: NA; J gene: TRBJ2-1
CDR3 DNA: TGTGCCAGCAGTCGGAAGGGACAGGCTTCCTACGAGCAGTACTTC; CDR3 protein: CASSRKGQASYEQYF; V gene: TRBV27; clone size: many; D gene: TRBD1; J gene: TRBJ2-7
CDR3 DNA: TGCGCCAGCAGCCAACGGGCCGGGAGTTCTGCACACACAGATACGCAGTATTTT; CDR3 protein: CASSQRAGSSAHTDTQYF; V gene: TRBV4-3; clone size: few; D gene: NA; J gene: TRBJ2-3
CDR3 DNA: TGTGCCATCAGCCTCGGGACAGAAGATGGCTACACCTTC; CDR3 protein: CAISLGTEDGYTF; V gene: TRBV10-3; clone size: few; D gene: TRBD1; J gene: TRBJ1-2
CDR3 DNA: TGTGCCAGCAGTCGCAGTCCTCTAGCGGGATCTAGCACAGATACGCAGTATTTT; CDR3 protein: CASSRSPLAGSSTDTQYF; V gene: TRBV2; clone size: NA; D gene: TRBD2; J gene: TRBJ2-3
CDR3 DNA: TGTGCCAGCAGCTTAGCGGCAGGGACCCTCTCCTACGAGCAGTACTTC; CDR3 protein: CASSLAAGTLSYEQYF; V gene: TRBV7-6; clone size: NA; D gene: NA; J gene: TRBJ2-7
CDR3 DNA: TGTGCCAGCAGCTTAGGCGCGGGGAGCACCGGGGAGCTGTTTTTT; CDR3 protein: CASSLGAGSTGELFF; V gene: TRBV7-9; clone size: NA; D gene: NA; J gene: TRBJ2-2
CDR3 DNA: TGTGCCAGCAGTACACAGGGGGATACGCAGTATTTT; CDR3 protein: CASSTQGDTQYF; V gene: TRBV2; clone size: NA; D gene: TRBD1; J gene: TRBJ2-3
CDR3 DNA: TGTGCCAGCAGCTACCCCCTCGACACTGAAGCTTTCTTT; CDR3 protein: CASSYPLDTEAFF; V gene: TRBV4-2; clone size: NA; D gene: NA; J gene: TRBJ1-1
CDR3 DNA: TGTGCCAGCTCACCAAGACAGGTGTTCTTCGTGACCCTTTACAATGAGCAGTTCTTC; CDR3 protein: CASSPRQVFFVTLYNEQFF; V gene: TRBV18; clone size: once; D gene: NA; J gene: TRBJ2-1
CDR3 DNA: TGTGCCAGCAGCGCGACAGGAGCCAGCTCTGGGGCCAACGTCCTGACTTTC; CDR3 protein: CASSATGASSGANVLTF; V gene: TRBV25-1; clone size: NA; D gene: NA; J gene: TRBJ2-6
CDR3 DNA: TGTGCCAGCAGTTTTACTAGCGGGAGTACAGATACGCAGTATTTT; CDR3 protein: CASSFTSGSTDTQYF; V gene: TRBV9; clone size: NA; D gene: TRBD2; J gene: TRBJ2-3
CDR3 DNA: TGTGCCAGCAGCTTAGGTGGGATGGTGTACAATGAGCAGTTCTTC; CDR3 protein: CASSLGGMVYNEQFF; V gene: TRBV7-8; clone size: NA; D gene: NA; J gene: TRBJ2-1
CDR3 DNA: TGTGCCAGCAGTGAAGGCCGGAATGAGCAGTTCTTC; CDR3 protein: CASSEGRNEQFF; V gene: TRBV2; clone size: few; D gene: NA; J gene: TRBJ2-1
CDR3 DNA: TGCGCCACGGGGGCCCAGTACTTC; CDR3 protein: CATGAQYF; V gene: TRBV28; clone size: NA; D gene: NA; J gene: TRBJ2-5
CDR3 DNA: TGTGCCAGCAGCGTGGCGGGGCCCCCCTACGAGCAGTACTTC; CDR3 protein: CASSVAGPPYEQYF; V gene: TRBV9; clone size: NA; D gene: NA; J gene: TRBJ2-7
CDR3 DNA: TGTGCCAGCAGTGAAGACAGCTCCTACAATGAGCAGTTCTTC; CDR3 protein: CASSEDSSYNEQFF; V gene: TRBV6-1; clone size: NA; D gene: NA; J gene: TRBJ2-1
CDR3 DNA: TGTGCCAGCAGTCTGGACACTCAGAACACTGAAGCTTTCTTT; CDR3 protein: CASSLDTQNTEAFF; V gene: TRBV6-1; clone size: NA; D gene: NA; J gene: TRBJ1-1
CDR3 DNA: TGTGCCAGCAGCTTAGGGACACTTACTAGCACAGATACGCAGTATTTT; CDR3 protein: CASSLGTLTSTDTQYF; V gene: TRBV7-3; clone size: few; D gene: NA; J gene: TRBJ2-3